The rows below give T cell receptor beta chains drawn from one sample of a study of breast tumors, draining lymph nodes, adjacent tissues. TCRdb fed the multiplex PCR reads into MiXCR, producing one record per CDR3 protein. The table has roughly 13,000 distinct CDR3 sequences, around 57% seen once; the top ten hold approximately 30%. The sample was tumor-adjacent breast tissue. These receptors originate from a female donor with breast cancer. Some clones in this sample may be carry-over from other donors' samples. Each CDR3 is given with its conserved first and last residue. The D gene is left open where the match is weak. The listing skips clone size in some rows; elsewhere it reads once, few, many or a size class.

J gene: TRBJ2-7; D gene: -; V gene: TRBV30; clone size: many; CDR3 DNA: TGTGCCTGGAGTGGAGGGGGGAGCTCCTACGAGCAGTACTTC; CDR3 protein: CAWSGGGSSYEQYF
J gene: TRBJ1-6; D gene: -; V gene: TRBV7-9; clone size: -; CDR3 DNA: TGTGCCAGCAGCTTCTCCCAGGGTCATAATTCACCCCTCCACTTT; CDR3 protein: CASSFSQGHNSPLHF
J gene: TRBJ2-1; D gene: -; V gene: TRBV10-3; clone size: -; CDR3 DNA: TGTGCCATCAGTGAGTCGATGGCTGGCTCCTACAATGAGCAGTTCTTC; CDR3 protein: CAISESMAGSYNEQFF
J gene: TRBJ1-6; D gene: -; V gene: TRBV20-1; clone size: -; CDR3 DNA: TGCAGTGCCCAGAGCTCCTATAATTCACCCCTCCACTTT; CDR3 protein: CSAQSSYNSPLHF
J gene: TRBJ2-3; D gene: -; V gene: TRBV15; clone size: -; CDR3 DNA: TGTGCCACCAGCAGAGATCGGCAAATTTTTGATACGCAGTATTTT; CDR3 protein: CATSRDRQIFDTQYF
J gene: TRBJ2-5; D gene: -; V gene: TRBV5-1; clone size: many; CDR3 DNA: TGCGCCAGCTCTGAGGTTGGCGAGACCCAGTACTTC; CDR3 protein: CASSEVGETQYF
J gene: TRBJ2-5; D gene: -; V gene: TRBV7-9; clone size: -; CDR3 DNA: TGTGCCAGCAGCTTAGACCTCCACCAAGAGACCCAGTACTTC; CDR3 protein: CASSLDLHQETQYF
J gene: TRBJ1-1; D gene: -; V gene: TRBV2; clone size: few; CDR3 DNA: TGTGCCAGCAAGAAGGGAATGGACACTGAAGCTTTCTTT; CDR3 protein: CASKKGMDTEAFF
J gene: TRBJ2-5; D gene: -; V gene: TRBV19; clone size: many; CDR3 DNA: TGTGCCAGTAGTATGATTCATAACAGGTTCCAAGAGACCCAGTACTTC; CDR3 protein: CASSMIHNRFQETQYF
J gene: TRBJ2-1; D gene: -; V gene: TRBV11-3; clone size: -; CDR3 DNA: TGTGCCAGCAGCCTCTCAGTTGGCAATGAGCAGTTCTTC; CDR3 protein: CASSLSVGNEQFF
J gene: TRBJ2-2; D gene: TRBD2; V gene: TRBV19; clone size: -; CDR3 DNA: TGTGCCAGTAGTATTGGGACTATCCGCGTCACCGGGGAGCTGTTTTTT; CDR3 protein: CASSIGTIRVTGELFF
J gene: TRBJ1-2; D gene: -; V gene: TRBV10-3; clone size: few; CDR3 DNA: TGTGCCATCAGTGAGCACAGCTATGGCTACACCTTC; CDR3 protein: CAISEHSYGYTF
J gene: TRBJ2-7; D gene: -; V gene: TRBV9; clone size: once; CDR3 DNA: TGTGCCAGCAGCGTAGAGGCAGTGCACTACGAGCAGTACTTC; CDR3 protein: CASSVEAVHYEQYF
J gene: TRBJ2-7; D gene: TRBD2; V gene: TRBV10-3; clone size: -; CDR3 DNA: TGTGCCATCAGTGGATCCGCGGGCGGGAGCTACGAGCAGTACTTC; CDR3 protein: CAISGSAGGSYEQYF
J gene: TRBJ2-1; D gene: TRBD2; V gene: TRBV9; clone size: -; CDR3 DNA: TGTGCCAGCAGCCCGTCCGGGACTAGCGGGAACGATGAGCAGTTCTTC; CDR3 protein: CASSPSGTSGNDEQFF
J gene: TRBJ2-7; D gene: -; V gene: TRBV20-1; clone size: -; CDR3 DNA: TGCAGTGCTAGAGGGGGCCCCAGCTCCTACGAGCAGTACTTC; CDR3 protein: CSARGGPSSYEQYF
J gene: TRBJ1-3; D gene: TRBD1; V gene: TRBV12-3/TRBV12-4; clone size: -; CDR3 DNA: TGTGCCAGCAGTTGGGGACAGGGGGTACAATCCTCTGGAAACACCATATATTTT; CDR3 protein: CASSWGQGVQSSGNTIYF
J gene: TRBJ1-2; D gene: -; V gene: TRBV10-3; clone size: -; CDR3 DNA: TGTGCCATCAGTAGGGACGGGCCTAACTATGGCTACACCTTC; CDR3 protein: CAISRDGPNYGYTF
J gene: TRBJ1-3; D gene: TRBD1; V gene: TRBV29-1; clone size: -; CDR3 DNA: TGCAGCGTTGATGCAGGGGGCGAGGGAAACACCATATATTTT; CDR3 protein: CSVDAGGEGNTIYF
J gene: TRBJ2-5; D gene: -; V gene: TRBV5-8; clone size: many; CDR3 DNA: TGTGCCAGCAGCGTGCGCTCCCAACAGACCCAGTACTTC; CDR3 protein: CASSVRSQQTQYF
J gene: TRBJ2-2; D gene: -; V gene: TRBV2; clone size: -; CDR3 DNA: TGTGCCAGCAGTGATGGGGACTCGCTTCGGGAGCTGTTTTTT; CDR3 protein: CASSDGDSLRELFF
J gene: TRBJ2-1; D gene: -; V gene: TRBV11-3; clone size: many; CDR3 DNA: -; CDR3 protein: CASRMTFGEGSHLEQFF
J gene: TRBJ1-2; D gene: -; V gene: TRBV25-1; clone size: -; CDR3 DNA: TGTGCCAGCAGCCCAGGGGTGGGTGGCTACACCTTC; CDR3 protein: CASSPGVGGYTF
J gene: TRBJ2-2; D gene: -; V gene: TRBV29-1; clone size: -; CDR3 DNA: TGCAGCGTTGAGGTGGGGGCGAACACCGGGGAGCTGTTTTTT; CDR3 protein: CSVEVGANTGELFF
J gene: TRBJ2-3; D gene: -; V gene: TRBV10-3; clone size: -; CDR3 DNA: TGTGCCATCAGTGAGCCATCCCGAGAAGGGGGGGAATACGCAGATTTT; CDR3 protein: CAISEPSREGGEYADF